This TCR beta chain was sequenced for a study of CD8+ T cells in alopecia areata. V was trimmed by 5 bases and J by 5 bases, leaving 19 bases between them. CDR3 length: 15 amino acids. Germline V lookup: CDR1 SSHAT, CDR2 FNYEAQ (reference sequence). Comments on this clone: Its cognate antigen is unknown.

Findings and limits, study-wide: Unlike in mice, where it was clearer, TCR sharing across patients was less clear, possibly HLA-related.

Treatment noted: oral pan-JAK inhibitor, 5-10 mg twice daily. Collection of lesional scalp punch biopsies and peripheral blood was performed in alopecia areata patients. Extracted from the samples, RNA was reverse transcribed into cDNA to serve as the sequencing template. Using immunoSEQ multiplex PCR, the repertoire was profiled, and TCRdb retains in-frame clones only, with some absent. The sample contains roughly 200,000 clones, about 53% of which appear only once. The origin of this receptor is a human donor with alopecia areata. The sample here was CD8+ T cells sorted from blood, taken at week 24, from a patient treated with tofacitinib. The genes are TRBV7-7 and TRBJ2-7; D possibly corresponds to TRBD2 (6 bases). CDR3 residues: CASSRSSGVSDEQYF. The CDR3 nucleotides are TGTGCCAGCAGCAGATCGTCGGGGGTTTCTGACGAGCAGTACTTC.